Below are 11 T cell receptor beta chains sequenced from a single sample in a study of breast tumors, draining lymph nodes, adjacent tissues. Each CDR3 protein gets one entry after TCRdb re-called the multiplex PCR reads with MiXCR. The data hold roughly 70,000 distinct CDR3 sequences, with around two fifths observed a single time. Sequencing was done on a sample of breast tumor tissue. The receptors stem from a female donor with breast cancer. Some clones in this sample may be carry-over from other donors' samples.

This clonotype showed up many times. V gene TRBV7-8 combines with J gene TRBJ1-3; tentative D call: TRBD1 (5 bases). CDR1 and CDR2 from the germline V gene are SGHVS and FQNEAQ. V dropped 3 bases and J dropped 0 bases, with 21 bases sitting between them. The CDR3 length is 19 residues. CDR3 residues: CASSFPLGSGTVSGNTIYF. For the CDR3, the DNA is TGTGCCAGCAGCTTCCCTCTGGGATCCGGGACGGTCTCTGGAAACACCATATATTTT.

As regards this clonotype: The CDR3 end shows no conserved phenylalanine or tryptophan, and so a read error is likely. The limits of the CDR3 on the DNA are not certain, so only TCRdb's listed CDR3 is given. J is TRBJ1-2 and V is TRBV7-8. In germline, CDR1 is SGHVS, CDR2 FQNEAQ. The CDR3 comprises 12 residues, both ends counted. The CDR3 sequence is CASSPGGFGYSY.

A note on this clonotype: This sequence may be a read error, since a much larger clone differs from it by one base. The chain couples TRBV9 to TRBJ2-1, with D possibly being TRBD1 or TRBD2 (6 bases each). The CDR3 is made up of 15 amino acids. Germline CDR1 and CDR2: SGDLS and YYNGEE. CDR3 DNA sequence: TGTGCCAGCAGCGTAGAAGGAGGGGGGATTAATGAGCCGTTCTTC. Translation: CASSVEGGGINEPFF.

Regarding this clonotype: One end of the junction fails to match germline, which may point to a read error. This chain links TRBV9 with TRBJ1-3; no clear D. CDR1 and CDR2 from the germline V gene are SGDLS and YYNGEE. The CDR3 spans 15 residues. The CDR3 DNA sequence: TGTGGCAGCAGCGTAGGCGGGAGCTCTGGAAACGCCATATATTTT. Protein sequence: CGSSVGGSSGNAIYF. The entire variable domain, with the rest obtained from reference TRBV9 and TRBJ1-3, is as follows: DSGVTQTPKHLITATGQRVTLRCSPRSGDLSVYWYQQSLDQGLQFLIQYYNGEERAKGNILERFSAQQFPDLHSELNLSSLELGDSALYFCGSSVGGSSGNAIYFGEGSWLTVV.

This clonotype was recorded at least ten times. The CDR3 DNA reads as TGTGCCAGCAGCCCTATAGCCTGGTCCAATCAGCCCCAGCATTTT. Its translation is CASSPIAWSNQPQHF. The chain employs TRBV5-5 and TRBJ1-5; no clear D. The length of the CDR3 is 15 residues. Trimming shortened V by 4 bases and J by 3 bases, and 14 bases separated the two germline ends. Per germline, CDR1 SGHKS and CDR2 YYEKEE (reference sequence). Based on the CDR3 plus reference TRBV5-5 and TRBJ1-5, the full variable domain is DAGVTQSPTHLIKTRGQQVTLRCSPISGHKSVSWYQQVLGQGPQFIFQYYEKEERGRGNFPDRFSARQFPNYSSELNVNALLLGDSALYLCASSPIAWSNQPQHFGDGTRLSIL.

This clonotype was detected a few times. A read error is possible here, since a much larger clone lies one base away. This chain links TRBV9 with TRBJ2-1; D possibly matches TRBD1 or TRBD2 (5 bases each). The CDR3 contains 18 residues. Germline V lookup: CDR1 SGDLS, CDR2 YYNGEE. Trimming removed 1 base from V and 6 bases from J, with 23 bases in between. This chain's CDR3 is CASSVNSMRGPRANEQFF. The CDR3 region has the DNA TGTGCCAGCAGCGTAAACTCAATGCGCGGGCCCAGGGCCAATGAGCAGTTCTTC.

This clonotype appeared once. The rearrangement joins TRBV20-1 to TRBJ2-2; perhaps TRBD2 as D (7 bases). Germline-derived CDR1 and CDR2 are DFQATT and SNEGSKA (reference sequence). The CDR3 covers 16 residues. Trimming cost V 5 bases and J 4 bases, with 20 bases left between them. The CDR3: CSAPRRGGLTTGELFF. The CDR3 DNA follows: TGCAGTGCTCCCCGAAGGGGGGGCTTGACCACCGGGGAGCTGTTTTTT.

This clonotype showed up many times. V is TRBV5-6 and J is TRBJ2-1; D may correspond to TRBD1 or TRBD2 (5 bases each). The CDR3 is 16 amino acids. CDR1 is SGHDT, CDR2 YYEEEE, per germline. V lost 5 bases to trimming and J lost 2 bases, with 17 bases between them. The CDR3 sequence: CASSRDLGTTYNEQFF. The CDR3 DNA is TGTGCCAGCAGTCGGGACCTCGGTACAACCTACAATGAGCAGTTCTTC.

The table lists this clonotype with many counts. The gene calls are TRBV3-1 and TRBJ2-7; D might be TRBD2 (6 bases). The V gene lost 3 bases and the J gene lost 4 bases, with 13 bases spanning the gap. CDR1 is LGHDT and CDR2 is YNNKEL in the germline V gene (reference sequence). The CDR3 contains 14 residues. CDR3 protein: CASSQPGLPYEQYF. The CDR3 bases are TGTGCCAGCAGCCAGCCGGGACTCCCATACGAGCAGTACTTC.

This clonotype is a singleton in its sample. Likely a read error: the CDR3 ends without its conserved phenylalanine or tryptophan. The chain recombines TRBV11-2 with TRBJ2-5; either TRBD1 or TRBD2 may supply D (6 bases each). Germline V gene sequence: CDR1 SGHAT, CDR2 FQNNGV. The CDR3 has 17 residues. V shed 5 bases and J shed 5 bases, with 24 bases lying between them. The DNA of the CDR3 is TGTGCCAGCAGCCCCCCCGGACAGCGGGTTGGGGCCGAGACCCAGTACCTC. It translates to CASSPPGQRVGAETQYL.

Remarks on this clonotype: A read error may produce the germline difference seen at one junction end. The rearrangement joins TRBV12-3 or TRBV12-4 to TRBJ2-1; 9 nucleotides agree with TRBD2. The CDR3 covers 17 residues. This chain's CDR3 is CASGFNLRASGVDEQFF. CDR3 nucleotide sequence: TGTGCCAGCGGTTTTAACCTACGGGCTAGCGGGGTAGATGAGCAGTTCTTC.